The next 23 T cell receptor beta chains were all read from a single sample in a study of T cells after posttransplantation cyclophosphamide. Treatment was busulfan-fludarabine conditioning, a marrow graft, and cyclophosphamide on days +3 and +4. The data were produced by immunoSEQ multiplex PCR, yet TCRdb's version contains in-frame clones alone and is incomplete. The sample holds some 10,000 clones, and no clone turns up only once. The sample was PBMCs, taken after allogeneic stem cell transplant with posttransplant cyclophosphamide. These receptors were obtained from a female patient between 40 and 55 years old who received an allogeneic stem cell transplant from a related donor, was CMV-positive, and had no GVHD. Certain T cells may be donor cells from the graft.

This clone was found many times. The genes are TRBV27 and TRBJ2-5, with TRBD2 as a possible D gene (7 bases). Germline CDR1 and CDR2: MNHEY and SMNVEV (reference sequence). The CDR3 is 14 amino acids. The V and J ends lost 6 bases and 4 bases respectively, with 15 bases between them. CDR3 DNA: TGTGCCAGCAGGCCGGGGGGCCCCTTAGAGACCCAGTACTTC. Amino acid sequence: CASRPGGPLETQYF.

This clone was detected a few times. Other DNA sequences of this sample code for an identical CDR3. This chain joins TRBV9 and TRBJ2-7; 8 bases agree with TRBD1. There are 15 residues in the CDR3. From germline, CDR1 is SGDLS and CDR2 YYNGEE. The trim removed 8 bases at V and 4 bases at J, leaving 14 bases unmatched. The CDR3 region is CASSIRQGTAYEQYF. CDR3 coding DNA: TGTGCCAGTAGTATCAGACAGGGGACGGCATACGAGCAGTACTTC. The variable domain in full, with the rest retrieved from reference TRBV9 and TRBJ2-7, is DSGVTQTPKHLITATGQRVTLRCSPRSGDLSVYWYQQSLDQGLQFLIQYYNGEERAKGNILERFSAQQFPDLHSELNLSSLELGDSALYFCASSIRQGTAYEQYFGPGTRLTVT.

This clone was detected many times. This chain connects TRBV4-3 to TRBJ1-1; D is undetermined. The CDR3 is made up of 13 amino acids. With 2 bases removed from V and 3 bases from J, the gap between germline ends came to 7 bases. Germline assignment: CDR1 LGHNA and CDR2 YSLEER. The chain's CDR3 is CASSQYMDTEAFF. In DNA, the CDR3 is TGCGCCAGCAGCCAATACATGGACACTGAAGCTTTCTTT.

This clone was recorded at least ten times. Written as DNA, the CDR3 is TGTGCCAGCAGCTTAAGGGCAGGGAATCCACCCCTCCACTTT. Translation gives CASSLRAGNPPLHF. The rearrangement joins TRBV7-2 to TRBJ1-6; D is possibly TRBD1 (5 bases). The CDR3 contains 14 residues. Germline V gives CDR1 SGHTA, CDR2 FQGNSA. V shed 2 bases and J shed 11 bases, with 13 bases lying between them.

In this sample, this clone turned up many times. The chain recombines TRBV6-6 with TRBJ2-7; D unclear. The germline CDR1 and CDR2 sequences are MNHNY and SVGAGI (reference sequence). Trimming removed 5 bases from V and 4 bases from J, with 9 bases in between. The CDR3 totals 12 residues. As DNA, the CDR3 is TGTGCCAGCAGTAGAACAGAGTACGAGCAGTACTTC. It translates to CASSRTEYEQYF.

At least ten counts were recorded for this clone. CDR3 DNA sequence: TGTGCCAGCAGCCCGCCGGGGGGGCACGGCGGGGAGCTGTTTTTT. This sequence encodes CASSPPGGHGGELFF. The rearrangement uses TRBV6-5 and TRBJ2-2; 8 nucleotides line up with TRBD2. The germline CDR1 and CDR2 sequences are MNHEY and SVGAGI. This CDR3 is 15 amino acids long. Trimming took 6 bases from V and 7 from J; bases not matched to a gene: 10.

This clone was counted many times. The V gene is TRBV6-6, the J gene TRBJ2-1, with TRBD1 matching 10 bases. V trimming: 0 bases; J trimming: 8 bases; junction bases outside the gene matches: 7. Germline values: CDR1 MNHNY, CDR2 SVGAGI (reference sequence). The CDR3 extends over 16 amino acids. The CDR3 coding sequence is TGTGCCAGCAGTTACTCTCTTCCGACAGGGGGCCATGAGCAGTTCTTC. Amino acid sequence: CASSYSLPTGGHEQFF.

This clone was seen repeatedly, ten times or more. The V call is TRBV24-1, the J call TRBJ2-6; D ambiguous. CDR3 length: 15 amino acids. Germline CDR1 reads KGHDR; CDR2 reads SFDVKD. V was clipped by 5 bases and J by 0 bases, with 7 bases between them. The CDR3 here is CATSGAGSGANVLTF. In DNA form, the CDR3 reads TGTGCCACCAGTGGTGCAGGCTCTGGGGCCAACGTCCTGACTTTC.

At least ten counts were recorded for this clone. This rearrangement joins TRBV7-2 to TRBJ2-5, with 8 bases that match TRBD2. The germline gives CDR1 SGHTA, CDR2 FQGNSA. Losses at the gene ends were 5 bases for V and 5 bases for J; bases not matched to a gene: 10. CDR3 length equals 15 residues. CDR3 in amino acids: CASSTVGRGIETQYF. For the CDR3, the DNA is TGTGCCAGCAGCACAGTCGGGAGGGGGATTGAGACCCAGTACTTC.

This clone occurred many times. The rearrangement joins TRBV4-2 to TRBJ2-5, with 8 bases aligning to TRBD2. This CDR3 spans 15 amino acids. The V gene's germline CDR1 is LGHNA and CDR2 YNFKEQ. The trim removed 2 bases at V and 5 bases at J, leaving 7 bases unmatched. The CDR3 DNA reads as TGTGCCAGCAGCCAACAAGCGGGGGTCAAGGAGACCCAGTACTTC. As protein: CASSQQAGVKETQYF.

This clone was seen many times. The V call is TRBV12-3 or TRBV12-4, the J call TRBJ1-2; D possibly corresponds to TRBD1 (5 bases). CDR3 length equals 14 residues. V dropped 6 bases and J dropped 3 bases, with 14 bases sitting between them. The CDR3 DNA sequence: TGTGCCAGCAGGGTAAGCAGACAGCACTATGGCTACACCTTC. It specifies CASRVSRQHYGYTF.

The sample holds many counts of this clone. The J gene is TRBJ2-7, the V gene TRBV6-6; D is perhaps TRBD1 (5 bases). The V gene's germline CDR1 is MNHNY and CDR2 SVGAGI (reference sequence). The ends were cut back, 2 bases at V and 1 base at J, with 9 bases in the middle. This CDR3 has 14 residues. The CDR3 region is CASSYRGQSYEQYF. CDR3 bases: TGTGCCAGCAGTTACAGGGGCCAGTCCTACGAGCAGTACTTC.

This clone appeared many times. The chain employs TRBV5-1 and TRBJ1-2; D gene ambiguous. From germline, CDR1 is SGHRS and CDR2 YFSETQ. The V end was cut by 0 bases, the J end by 5 bases, with 11 bases between. There are 14 residues in the CDR3. The CDR3 nucleotides are TGCGCCAGCAGCTTGGCTCCGGACTGGTATGGCTACACCTTC. It codes for CASSLAPDWYGYTF.

This clone was found many times. This sequence joins TRBV12-5 and TRBJ2-2, with a weak D call TRBD1 (6 bases). V was pared by 6 bases and J by 1 base, with 12 bases between. Germline values: CDR1 LGHNT, CDR2 FRNRAP. This CDR3 contains 15 residues. In nucleotides, the CDR3 is TGTGCTAGTGGCCAGACAGGATTGAACACCGGGGAGCTGTTTTTT. As protein: CASGQTGLNTGELFF.

Many counts were recorded for this clone. The chain couples TRBV27 to TRBJ2-2; 9 bases map to TRBD2. The trim removed 6 bases at V and 7 bases at J, leaving 9 bases unmatched. In germline, CDR1 is MNHEY, CDR2 SMNVEV (reference sequence). The CDR3 runs to 15 residues. The CDR3 DNA reads as TGTGCCAGCAGACCAAGCGGGGGGCCCGACGGGGAGCTGTTTTTT. As protein: CASRPSGGPDGELFF.

This clone appeared many times. J is TRBJ2-1 and V is TRBV7-9, with D tentatively TRBD1 (5 bases). CDR3 size: 15 residues. Germline V lookup: CDR1 SEHNR, CDR2 FQNEAQ (reference sequence). Trimming pared 7 bases from V and 2 bases from J, leaving 15 bases between. CDR3: CASNTDSLPYNEQFF. CDR3 coding DNA: TGTGCCAGCAACACCGACAGTCTCCCCTACAATGAGCAGTTCTTC.

The sample holds a few counts of this clone. V is TRBV6-5 and J is TRBJ2-5, with D possibly TRBD1 on 6 matching bases. V shed 2 bases and J shed 7 bases, with 17 bases lying between them. This CDR3 is 15 amino acids long. Germline V gene data show CDR1 as MNHEY and CDR2 as SVGAGI. DNA for the CDR3: TGTGCCAGCAGTTACGGGGCAGGGGCTACGACGACCCAGTACTTC. Its translation: CASSYGAGATTTQYF.

Many counts were recorded for this clone. This chain links TRBV15 with TRBJ2-7; 9 nucleotides align to TRBD1. Germline V lookup: CDR1 LNHNV, CDR2 YYDKDF (reference sequence). The V gene end was trimmed by 5 bases and the J gene end by 3 bases; junction bases not matched to a gene: 8. This CDR3 spans 15 amino acids. The CDR3 sequence is CATSRPGTGLYEQYF. The CDR3 DNA reads TGTGCCACCAGCCGACCCGGGACAGGGCTCTACGAGCAGTACTTC.

This clone was seen repeatedly, ten times or more. V usage is TRBV19 and J usage is TRBJ1-1; 7 bases are shared with TRBD1. The CDR3 is 17 amino acids. With V trimmed by 5 bases and J by 2 bases, 14 bases remained unmatched. Germline V CDR1 and CDR2: LNHDA, SQIVND (reference sequence). Here the CDR3 reads CASSPNYRGSINTEAFF. CDR3 bases: TGTGCCAGTAGTCCAAACTACAGGGGAAGCATAAACACTGAAGCTTTCTTT.

This clone was found a few times. The genes are TRBV6-5 and TRBJ2-2; 7 bases line up with TRBD1. Germline CDR1 MNHEY, CDR2 SVGAGI. The CDR3 has 15 residues. Unmatched junction bases numbered 6, after V lost 2 bases and J lost 6 bases. The CDR3 coding sequence is TGTGCCAGCAGTTACGAGGGGGCACGGGCCGGGGAGCTGTTTTTT. Translating gives CASSYEGARAGELFF.

This clone was observed many times. The chain joins TRBV6-2 or TRBV6-3 to TRBJ2-1; 10 bases are shared with TRBD1. The CDR3 totals 18 residues. From germline, CDR1 is MNHEY and CDR2 SVGEGT. V lost 5 bases to trimming and J lost 2 bases; unmatched junction nucleotides: 12. The CDR3 loop reads CASSPFWDRGSPYNEQFF. The CDR3 bases are TGTGCCAGCAGTCCGTTTTGGGACAGGGGTTCTCCCTACAATGAGCAGTTCTTC.

This clone was counted ten times or more. This chain joins TRBV12-5 and TRBJ1-1; the D is unclear. V shed 1 base and J shed 0 bases, with 15 bases lying between them. The germline CDR1 and CDR2 sequences are LGHNT and FRNRAP. The CDR3 covers 17 residues. In DNA, the CDR3 is TGTGCTAGTGGTTTGGCCCCAGGTGACCGATTGAACACTGAAGCTTTCTTT. The encoded protein is CASGLAPGDRLNTEAFF.

This clone has at least ten counts. J is TRBJ2-7 and V is TRBV10-3; D gene unclear. Germline lookup yields CDR1 ENHRY and CDR2 SYGVKD. The CDR3 is 12 residues long. The V gene lost 4 bases and the J gene lost 2 bases, with 6 bases spanning the gap. CDR3 in DNA: TGTGCCATCAGTGGTCAGGCCTACGAGCAGTACTTC. It encodes CAISGQAYEQYF.